This T cell receptor (beta chain) stems from a study of vaccination effects on CD4 cells after COVID-19. On the study more broadly: Vaccination of participants consisted of two doses of either the BNT162b2 or mRNA-1273 vaccine. Study observations and caveats: Clones of infection and vaccine origin contracted markedly late after vaccination.

A note on this clone: Its matching antigen is unknown.

Pools of viral peptides were used by the ViraFEST assay to expand antigen-specific CD4+ T cells ahead of sequencing. With 9 to 11 days of culture completed, CD4+ T cells were isolated. In the vaccine recipients, nucleocapsid antibodies were negative and there was no prior SARS-CoV-2 infection. The culture medium for around 2 million PBMC per well included 10 IU/ml IL-2 and about 9.9 ug/ml peptides. Replacing half the medium with IL-2 medium was done on days 3 and 7. The table came from immunoSEQ multiplex PCR; TCRdb's copy has only in-frame clones and leaves some out. The sample contains around 63,000 clones, 75% of which appear only once. This specimen consisted of CD4+ T cells from PBMCs cultured with HCoV-OC43 spike peptides, obtained before COVID-19 vaccination. Noted subset: HCoV-OC43 spike overlapping peptide pool stimulation. This sequence was found in a human donor who received a COVID-19 vaccine.

The CDR3 DNA follows: TGTGCCAGCAGCTTAGCCCCCCCTATTATTAAGGGGTCTAACTATGGCTACACCTTC. Encoded protein: CASSLAPPIIKGSNYGYTF. The chain carries TRBV7-6 and TRBJ1-2, with D possibly TRBD1 on 5 matching bases. The germline CDR1 and CDR2 sequences are SGHVS and FNYEAQ. This CDR3 spans 19 amino acids. V lost 0 bases and J lost 0, with 20 bases in between.